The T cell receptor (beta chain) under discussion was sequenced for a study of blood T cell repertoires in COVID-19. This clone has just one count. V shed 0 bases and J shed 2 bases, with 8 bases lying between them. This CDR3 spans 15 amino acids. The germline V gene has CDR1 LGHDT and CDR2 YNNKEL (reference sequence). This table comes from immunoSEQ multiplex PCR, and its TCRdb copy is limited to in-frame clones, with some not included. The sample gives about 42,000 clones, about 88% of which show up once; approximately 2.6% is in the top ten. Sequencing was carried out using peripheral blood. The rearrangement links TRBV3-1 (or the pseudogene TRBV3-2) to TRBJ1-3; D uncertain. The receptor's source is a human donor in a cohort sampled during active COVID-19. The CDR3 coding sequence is TGTGCCAGCAGCCAAGATACGGTTGCTGGAAACACCATATATTTT. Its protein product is CASSQDTVAGNTIYF.